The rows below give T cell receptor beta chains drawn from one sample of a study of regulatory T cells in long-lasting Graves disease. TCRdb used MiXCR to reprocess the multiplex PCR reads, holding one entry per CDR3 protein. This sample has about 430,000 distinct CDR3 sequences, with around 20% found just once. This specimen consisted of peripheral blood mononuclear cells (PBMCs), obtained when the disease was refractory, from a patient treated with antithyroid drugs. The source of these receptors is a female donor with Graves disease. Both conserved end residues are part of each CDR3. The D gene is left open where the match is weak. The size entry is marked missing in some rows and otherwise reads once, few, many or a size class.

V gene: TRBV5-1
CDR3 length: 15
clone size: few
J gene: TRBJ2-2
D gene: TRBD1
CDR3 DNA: TGCGCCAGCAGCTTGAATGGACAGGACACCGGGGAGCTGTTTTTT
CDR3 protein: CASSLNGQDTGELFF

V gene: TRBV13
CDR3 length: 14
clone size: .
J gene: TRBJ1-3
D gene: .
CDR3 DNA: TGTGCCAGCAGCCTCGGCCGGATTGGAAACACCATATATTTT
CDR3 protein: CASSLGRIGNTIYF

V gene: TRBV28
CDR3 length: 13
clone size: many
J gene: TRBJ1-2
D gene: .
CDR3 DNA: TGTGCCAGCATGTCCGTCCGGGGACTTGGCTACACCTTC
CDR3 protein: CASMSVRGLGYTF

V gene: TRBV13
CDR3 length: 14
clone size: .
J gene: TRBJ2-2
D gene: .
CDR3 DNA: TGTGCCAGCAGCCTTCCTCCTTTATACGGGGAGCTGTTTTTT
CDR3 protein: CASSLPPLYGELFF

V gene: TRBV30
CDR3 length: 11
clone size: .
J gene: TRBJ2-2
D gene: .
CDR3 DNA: TGTGCCTGGAGTTTCGGCGGGGAGCTGTTTTTT
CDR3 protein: CAWSFGGELFF

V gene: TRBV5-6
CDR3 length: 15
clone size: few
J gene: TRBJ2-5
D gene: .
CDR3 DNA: TGTGCCAGCAGCTTGGCAATTCGAGACCAAGAGACCCAGTACTTC
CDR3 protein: CASSLAIRDQETQYF

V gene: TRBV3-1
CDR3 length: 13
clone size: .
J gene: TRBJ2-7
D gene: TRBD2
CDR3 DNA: TGTGCCAGCAGCCAAGGGACTAGACCACTCCCCCTCTTC
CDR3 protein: CASSQGTRPLPLF

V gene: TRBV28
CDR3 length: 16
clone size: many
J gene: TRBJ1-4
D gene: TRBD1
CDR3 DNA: TGTGCCAGCAGCCCGGGACAGCTATTCACTAATGAAAAACTGTTTTTT
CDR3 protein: CASSPGQLFTNEKLFF

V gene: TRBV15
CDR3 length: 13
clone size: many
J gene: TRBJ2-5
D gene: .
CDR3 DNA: TGTGCCACCAGCAGATCCCATCAAGAGACCCAGTACTTC
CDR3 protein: CATSRSHQETQYF

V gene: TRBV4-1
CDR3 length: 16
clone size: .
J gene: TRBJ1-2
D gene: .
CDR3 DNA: TGCGCCAGCAGCCAAGTAGTTGAAGGGGCTGGGTATGGCTACACCTTC
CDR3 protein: CASSQVVEGAGYGYTF

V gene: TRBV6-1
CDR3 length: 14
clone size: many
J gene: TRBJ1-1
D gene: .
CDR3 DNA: TGTGCCAGCAGTGAATCAGGAGGGAACACTGAAGCTTTCTTT
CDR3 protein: CASSESGGNTEAFF

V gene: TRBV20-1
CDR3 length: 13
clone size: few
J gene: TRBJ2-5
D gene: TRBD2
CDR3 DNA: TGCAGTGCTAGACTAGCGGGAACGGAGACCCAGTACTTC
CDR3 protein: CSARLAGTETQYF

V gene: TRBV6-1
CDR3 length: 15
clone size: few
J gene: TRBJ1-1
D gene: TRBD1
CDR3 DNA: TGTGCCAGCAGTCCGCCGGGACAGCTGAACACTGAAGCTTTCTTT
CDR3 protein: CASSPPGQLNTEAFF

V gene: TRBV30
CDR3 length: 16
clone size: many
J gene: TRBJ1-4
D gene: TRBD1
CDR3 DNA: TGTGCCTGGAGCTCCGGACAGGAGGCTTTGGAAGAAAAACTGTTTTTT
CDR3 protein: CAWSSGQEALEEKLFF

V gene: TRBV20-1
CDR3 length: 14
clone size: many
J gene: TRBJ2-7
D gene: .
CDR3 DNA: TGCAGTGCTAGGGGCCTAACGAATTCCTACGAGCAGTACTTC
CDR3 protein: CSARGLTNSYEQYF

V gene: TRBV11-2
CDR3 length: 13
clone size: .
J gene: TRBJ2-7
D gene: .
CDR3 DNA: TGTGCCAGCAGCTTAGGATTTCCCTACGAGCAGTACTTC
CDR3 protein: CASSLGFPYEQYF